The source of this T cell receptor beta chain is a study of T cell repertoires in ileal Crohn's disease (dated by TCRdb to about 2019). With respect to the entire study: The median duration of disease was roughly 8.2 years, and at the time of surgery about a third of patients were active smokers. All patients had surgery for a complication: stricturing disease in 61% and penetrating disease in around 39%. Endoscopic postoperative recurrence was defined as a Rutgeerts score above i0. The M6 samples were biopsies of the neoterminal ileum collected during postoperative colonoscopy. Roughly half of the patients were given postoperative therapy, with about a dozen receiving thiopurines and about 19 receiving anti-TNF agents. The TCR repertoire was analysed in around 50 patients with Crohn's disease drawn from a prospective multicentre cohort. Running in parallel with the study was a multicentre cohort set up to find predictors of early endoscopic recurrence following ileocolonic resection. A total of around 150 mucosal samples from around 57 patients were sequenced, collected from several sites on the surgical specimen as well as at postoperative endoscopy.

Overall results and qualifications from the work: A significantly higher proportion of clonal expansions was observed in active smokers at surgery than in non-smokers (about 25% vs 18%, p=0.02). Mucosal CD4 and CD8 T cells were sorted and sequenced only in a subgroup of patients, whose size was not stated. Higher percentages of high-frequency clones at the time of surgery were linked to endoscopic recurrence, and every patient with clonality above 26.8% (18/57) had recurrence. Compared with CD4 T cells, sorted CD8 T cells held more high-frequency clones, which suggests that the mucosal expansions were mostly CD8. Within the first year after surgery, the timing of postoperative endoscopy varied, and the median delay was around 6.7 months.

Five hundred nanograms of biopsy DNA per sample were submitted for commercial TCRB immunosequencing. CDR3 regions were amplified from genomic DNA by Adaptive Biotechnology using a two-step, amplification bias-controlled multiplex PCR. Primers for every V and J gene segment were used in the first PCR, and barcodes and Illumina adapters were added in the second PCR. An Illumina instrument was used to sequence the CDR3 libraries. Per the authors' processing: The analysis drew on both the pipelines supplied by the vendor and custom analysis of the raw data in R/Bioconductor running R version 3.3.0. Clonality, which ranges from 0 to 1, was calculated as the inverse of the normalised Shannon entropy across all productive clones. The repertoire share taken up by the top 100 clones defined high-frequency clones, and only clones that passed a 95% confidence test were kept. The Simpson index measured repertoire diversity, and the Morisita-Horn index measured overlap between samples. The source is immuneACCESS, and TCRdb retained only in-frame sequences with V and J called. Part of the clones is not carried over; for the studies checked, unresolved V genes explain less than half of this, and the remainder is unexplained. V, J and clone size are those of that table, while D and trimming were read from the DNA. This sample is represented by more than 10,000 clones; around two thirds of them were singletons. Over 7% of the sample lies in the top ten.

What the time point label conveys for this sample: neoterminal ileum biopsy at postoperative endoscopy, about 6 months after surgery. To be eligible, patients had to be adults with ileal or ileocolonic Crohn's disease and an indication for ileocolonic resection. Before DNA extraction, whole ileal mucosal biopsies were kept frozen at -80 degrees C. Genomic DNA was isolated from frozen whole biopsies using a TRizol-based method, and the DNA was quantified with a NanoDrop 2000 spectrophotometer. This clone is described as medium-sized (0.01 to 0.1%). Its antigen is not yet known. The input lacks base qualities; no much larger clone sits a single base away. From the cysteine up to the phenylalanine, the CDR3 has a length of 14 residues. The retained sequence is limited to the CDR3, 42 bases, with the frame set at the first base. Sequences GTSNPN (CDR1) and SVGIG (CDR2) are obtained from the germline V gene (reference sequence). V drops 0 bases and J drops 8 bases, leaving 13 bases in between.

The V and J genes are TRBV30 and TRBJ1-4; D gene: possibly TRBD1, on 5 matching bases. The sequencing input was ileal tissue. The sequence was collected from an adult with Crohn's disease. The DNA sequence follows: TGTGCCTGGAGTGTAGGGGCAAGAGGGGAAAAACTGTTTTTT. It codes for CAWSVGARGEKLFF.